This T cell receptor beta chain was captured by sequencing in a study of OX40 agonist ivuxolimab in advanced cancers. Regarding the complete study: Ivuxolimab was a fully human IgG2 agonistic monoclonal antibody targeting the costimulatory receptor OX40 (CD134). Intravenous ivuxolimab was administered to patients every 2 weeks at six dose levels: 0.01, 0.1, 0.3, 1.5, 3 and 10 mg/kg. The paper describes the monotherapy dose-escalation part (N of about 57 patients) of the phase I trial of ivuxolimab. Patients were allowed to have had prior anti-PD-1, anti-PD-L1 or anti-CTLA-4 therapy, and around 40% of the dose-escalation patients had previously received checkpoint inhibitors. Three dose-escalation patients achieved partial responses, one with hepatocellular carcinoma and two with cutaneous melanoma. The point of sequencing TCRbeta in the periphery was to test whether ivuxolimab changed TCR sequence diversity and drove clonal T-cell expansion. Of the roughly 51 dose-escalation patients, hepatocellular carcinoma was present in some 19, melanoma in around 15, renal cell carcinoma in 9 and head and neck cancer in 9. In the dose-escalation cohort, 70% to 90% of patients were male, and the mean age was roughly 60 years with a range of about 20 to 80.

V loses 3 bases of germline sequence and J loses 2 bases, and the interval between the two ends is 7 bases. From the germline V gene (reference sequence), CDR1 is GTSNPN and CDR2 is SVGIG. CDR3 length: 12 amino acids, cysteine to phenylalanine. CDR3 DNA is the only sequence kept; it has 36 bases, read in frame from the first base. Genomic DNA was extracted from sorted cells for sequencing of the TCRbeta CDR3 region. The immunoSEQ Assay was used to sequence the TCRbeta CDR3 regions. TCRdb stores this immuneACCESS table with in-frame sequences only. Part of the clones is absent; in the studies checked, under half of the shortfall reflects unresolved V genes, and no reason is known for the rest. Across this sample there are tens of thousands of clones, with roughly nine tenths seen only once. Together, the top ten hold 2.6% of the sample. The trial excluded patients who had a history of autoimmune disease or were on systemic immunosuppression. In every dose cohort, peripheral blood was drawn for TCR sequencing at baseline, cycle 4 day 1, and cycle 7 day 1. The samples were drawn from a first-in-human, open-label, multicenter phase I dose-escalation trial of ivuxolimab. Adults with locally advanced or metastatic melanoma, renal cell carcinoma, hepatocellular carcinoma or head and neck squamous cell carcinoma were enrolled in the trial. CD4+ and CD8+ T cells were sorted separately from peripheral blood before TCR sequencing.

What the authors observed across the whole study: After ivuxolimab, CD8+ T cells had more expanded clones than CD4+ T cells on average. The antigen specificity of the peripheral T cells that underwent clonal expansion was not determined. Clonal expansion of both CD4+ and CD8+ blood T cells was observed from baseline to week 6 at doses 0.1 to 3.0 mg/kg. Low levels of normalized T-cell clonal expansion were also seen in some nonresponding patients. In partial responders in the 0.1-3.0 mg/kg groups, normalized peripheral clonal expansion was found to be among the lowest, especially among CD8+ T cells.

Notes on this clone: This receptor's antigen is unknown. No much larger clonotype is one base removed from it; base qualities were not supplied.

The clonotype comes from an adult with an advanced solid tumor such as melanoma, head and neck, liver or kidney cancer. The V and J segments used are TRBV30 and TRBJ1-2; the D gene is perhaps TRBD1, from 5 matching bases. The input for sequencing was CD4+ or CD8+ T cells sorted from blood, taken in a trial of the OX40 agonist ivuxolimab. Here is the DNA: TGTGCCTGGAGGACAGTCAACTATGGCTACACCTTC. It specifies CAWRTVNYGYTF.